This T cell receptor beta chain was sequenced during a study of CD8 T cells in ankylosing spondylitis. With respect to this clonotype: The antigen is not known.

Regarding the study as a whole: In peripheral blood, disease-linked CD8+ clones occurred at relatively low frequencies. As reported, disease-linked clones showed significant enrichment in matched ankylosing spondylitis synovial fluid. The study identified a TCR beta motif of fewer than 10 highly homologous variants that appeared characteristic of ankylosing spondylitis blood.

TCRdb passed the 5' RACE reads through MiXCR, listing each CDR3 protein once. The repertoire holds under 200,000 distinct CDR3 sequences, 9.5% to 10% seen once, with over 12% in the top ten. The sequence derives from a female donor with ankylosing spondylitis or in good health (not recorded which). Source material: blood, either unsorted or a sorted T cell fraction (not recorded which).

CDR3 nucleotides: TGTGCCAGCAGTTTCCGGGGAACTAATGAAAAACTGTTTTTT. Translating gives CASSFRGTNEKLFF. This rearrangement joins TRBV28 to TRBJ1-4; D call uncertain. This CDR3 spans 14 amino acids. With 3 bases removed from V and 1 base from J, the gap between germline ends came to 6 bases. The germline CDR1 and CDR2 sequences are MDHEN and SYDVKM.